The source of this T cell receptor beta chain is a study of blood T cell repertoires in COVID-19. Background on the study: Researchers got acute and convalescent COVID-19 samples from the United States, Italy and Spain. In each case, the material was cDNA or gDNA derived from T cells, B-cell-depleted T cells, or PBMCs.

Study processing details: Cell counts per sample came from amplifying reference gene primers. Some clones are missing from TCRdb's copy, which holds only in-frame ones; the method was immunoSEQ multiplex PCR. V and J calls and clone size come straight from that table; D and trimming were deduced from the DNA. The sample records roughly 220,000 clones, 86% being singletons. Those enrolled in Seattle joined during active infection and were followed longitudinally afterward. With V trimmed by 0 bases and J by 3 bases, 5 bases remained unmatched. CDR3 length equals 17 residues. Per germline, CDR1 SGHDN and CDR2 FVKESK.

The clonotype comes from a woman between 45 and 65 years old with COVID-19, enrolled during active disease. Sequenced material: peripheral blood. The genes are TRBV14 and TRBJ2-2, with TRBD1 matching over 9 bases. The chain's CDR3 is CASSQDRRTGDTGELFF. In DNA form, the CDR3 reads TGTGCCAGCAGCCAAGACCGACGGACAGGGGACACCGGGGAGCTGTTTTTT.